The rows below give T cell receptor beta chains drawn from one sample of a study of T cells in Graves' hyperthyroidism and ophthalmopathy. TCRdb re-derived calls from the multiplex PCR reads in MiXCR, one entry per CDR3 protein. The sample has approximately 630,000 distinct CDR3 sequences; around 15% are singletons. The source material was blood. These receptor sequences come from a woman aged 30 to 39 with Graves' hyperthyroidism. Each CDR3 is given with its conserved first and last residue. Fields, in order: D gene, V gene, clone size, J gene, CDR3 DNA, CDR3 protein. A D gene is named only where the DNA matches it firmly. Size tells how often a clone was seen (once, few, many) or the class of an expanded clone, and some rows leave it out.

D gene: .
V gene: TRBV12-3/TRBV12-4
clone size: few
J gene: TRBJ2-2
CDR3 DNA: TGTGCCGGCACCCGGACAGCCAACACCGGGGAGCTGTTTTTT
CDR3 protein: CAGTRTANTGELFF

D gene: .
V gene: TRBV11-3
clone size: many
J gene: TRBJ2-7
CDR3 DNA: TGTGCCAGCAGCAAAGAGTACGAGCAGTACTTC
CDR3 protein: CASSKEYEQYF

D gene: .
V gene: TRBV5-1
clone size: few
J gene: TRBJ2-1
CDR3 DNA: TGCGCCAGCAGCTTGGGACAAACCGATGATGAGCAGTTCTTC
CDR3 protein: CASSLGQTDDEQFF

D gene: .
V gene: TRBV6-5
clone size: many
J gene: TRBJ2-5
CDR3 DNA: TGTGCCAGCAGTTACTCTGGAGGGGGCCAAGAGACCCAGTACTTC
CDR3 protein: CASSYSGGGQETQYF

D gene: TRBD1
V gene: TRBV12-3/TRBV12-4
clone size: many
J gene: TRBJ2-3
CDR3 DNA: TGTGCCAGCACCTCTTTTGGGACAGGGTCCGGCACAGATACGCAGTATTTT
CDR3 protein: CASTSFGTGSGTDTQYF

D gene: .
V gene: TRBV3-1
clone size: many
J gene: TRBJ2-5
CDR3 DNA: TGTGCCAGCAGCCATTGGACAGGGAGGGGCGAGACCCAGTACTTC
CDR3 protein: CASSHWTGRGETQYF

D gene: .
V gene: TRBV20-1
clone size: .
J gene: TRBJ2-5
CDR3 DNA: TGCCGCCTTGGACAGATACAAGAGACCCAGTACTTC
CDR3 protein: CRLGQIQETQYF

D gene: .
V gene: TRBV28
clone size: many
J gene: TRBJ2-5
CDR3 DNA: TGTGCCAGCAGATCAAGTCAAGAGACCCAGTACTTC
CDR3 protein: CASRSSQETQYF

D gene: .
V gene: TRBV25-1
clone size: few
J gene: TRBJ2-1
CDR3 DNA: TGTGCCAGCACCGGCCCGGTCCGATACAATGAGCAGTTCTTC
CDR3 protein: CASTGPVRYNEQFF

D gene: TRBD2
V gene: TRBV18
clone size: .
J gene: TRBJ2-7
CDR3 DNA: TGTGCCAGCTCACCAATAGCGGGAGACGAGCAGTACTTC
CDR3 protein: CASSPIAGDEQYF

D gene: .
V gene: TRBV27
clone size: many
J gene: TRBJ2-7
CDR3 DNA: TGTGCCAGCAGTCCTCCCTACGAGCAGTACTTC
CDR3 protein: CASSPPYEQYF

D gene: .
V gene: TRBV29-1
clone size: many
J gene: TRBJ1-4
CDR3 DNA: TGCAGCGGACAACGAGATGAAAAACTGTTTTTT
CDR3 protein: CSGQRDEKLFF

D gene: .
V gene: TRBV6-2/TRBV6-3
clone size: many
J gene: TRBJ2-7
CDR3 DNA: TGTGCCAGCAGTCCCAACGCCCTTTTGGAGCAGTACTTC
CDR3 protein: CASSPNALLEQYF

D gene: TRBD2
V gene: TRBV28
clone size: many
J gene: TRBJ2-1
CDR3 DNA: TGTGCCAGCAGTGAACTAGCGGGCAGGAGGGGTGTCCAGTTCTTC
CDR3 protein: CASSELAGRRGVQFF

D gene: .
V gene: TRBV9
clone size: many
J gene: TRBJ2-1
CDR3 DNA: TGTGCCAGCAGCCTTACTCGTAATGAGCAGTTCTTC
CDR3 protein: CASSLTRNEQFF

D gene: .
V gene: TRBV20-1
clone size: many
J gene: TRBJ2-7
CDR3 DNA: TGCAGTGCCAGACGTTGGCGAATTGACAGAATGGGCGAGCAGTACTTC
CDR3 protein: CSARRWRIDRMGEQYF